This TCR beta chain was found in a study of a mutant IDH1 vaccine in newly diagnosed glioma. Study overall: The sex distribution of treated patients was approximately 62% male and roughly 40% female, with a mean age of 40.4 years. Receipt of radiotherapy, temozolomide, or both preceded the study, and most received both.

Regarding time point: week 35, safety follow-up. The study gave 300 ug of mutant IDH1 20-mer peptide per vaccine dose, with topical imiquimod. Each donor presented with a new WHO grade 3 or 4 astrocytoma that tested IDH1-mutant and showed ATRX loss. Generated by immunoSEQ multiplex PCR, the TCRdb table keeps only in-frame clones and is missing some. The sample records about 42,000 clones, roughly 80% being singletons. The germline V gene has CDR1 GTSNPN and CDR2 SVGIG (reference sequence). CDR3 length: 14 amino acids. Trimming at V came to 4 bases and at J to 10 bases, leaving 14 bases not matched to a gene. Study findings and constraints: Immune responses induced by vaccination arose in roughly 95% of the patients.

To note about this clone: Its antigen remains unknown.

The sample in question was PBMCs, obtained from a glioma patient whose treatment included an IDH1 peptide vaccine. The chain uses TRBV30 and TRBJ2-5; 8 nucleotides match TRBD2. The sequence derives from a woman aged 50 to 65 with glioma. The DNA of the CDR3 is TGTGCCTGGATACCGGGAGGGGTAGCGGGGAACCAGTACTTC. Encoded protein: CAWIPGGVAGNQYF.